These 23 T cell receptor beta chains were all obtained from the same sample, sequenced in a study of T cell responses to AZD1222 COVID-19 vaccine. Clones were read by immunoSEQ multiplex PCR, and TCRdb kept only the in-frame ones, dropping some. The repertoire holds about 140,000 clones, with approximately 92% as singletons. The sequences come from peripheral blood, collected 28 days after the second AZD1222 dose. These receptors were obtained from an adult who received the AZD1222 COVID-19 vaccine.

The chain links TRBV9 to TRBJ1-4; possibly TRBD1 for D (6 bases). This CDR3 contains 15 residues. The germline CDR1 and CDR2 sequences are SGDLS and YYNGEE. With 0 bases removed from V and 6 bases from J, the gap between germline ends came to 12 bases. The CDR3 DNA is TGTGCCAGCAGCGTAGGATCGGGGGCTCATGAAAAACTGTTTTTT. Its protein product is CASSVGSGAHEKLFF.

The V and J genes are TRBV7-8 and TRBJ2-7; 7 bases fit TRBD2. Germline CDR1 SGHVS, CDR2 FQNEAQ. Losses at the gene ends were 5 bases for V and 2 bases for J; bases not matched to a gene: 12. The CDR3 extends over 16 amino acids. The CDR3 DNA reads as TGTGCCAGCAGCCTGAATCTAGCGGATTCAGCCTACGAGCAGTACTTC. It codes for CASSLNLADSAYEQYF.

The CDR3 DNA follows: TGTGCCAGCAGTTCCAATGGGCAGCCCCAGCATTTT. It specifies CASSSNGQPQHF. The chain joins TRBV6-2 or TRBV6-3 to TRBJ1-5; D uncertain. There are 12 residues in the CDR3. The germline gives CDR1 MNHEY, CDR2 SVGEGT. V was clipped by 4 bases and J by 7 bases, with 8 bases between them.

The V and J genes are TRBV2 and TRBJ2-3; tentatively, D is TRBD2 (6 bases). Trimming removed 5 bases at V and 1 base at J, with 13 bases between. CDR1 and CDR2 (germline): SNHLY, FYNNEI. The CDR3 extends over 15 amino acids. CDR3 in amino acids: CASSFALARTDTQYF. The CDR3 bases are TGTGCCAGCAGTTTCGCCCTAGCGCGCACAGATACGCAGTATTTT.

The chain joins TRBV7-3 to TRBJ2-3, with 7 nucleotides matching TRBD2. V dropped 3 bases and J dropped 3; count of bases not matched to a gene: 6. The germline V gene encodes CDR1 SGHTA and CDR2 FQGTGA. The CDR3 totals 15 residues. The chain's CDR3 is CASSFGGSETDTQYF. CDR3 DNA: TGTGCCAGCAGCTTTGGCGGGAGTGAGACAGATACGCAGTATTTT.

The rearrangement joins TRBV3-1 (or the pseudogene TRBV3-2) to TRBJ2-1; no clear D. The CDR3 covers 13 residues. V lost 1 base, J lost 10 bases, and 11 bases lay in between. The germline V gene encodes CDR1 LGHDT and CDR2 YNNKEL (reference sequence). Here the CDR3 DNA reads TGTGCCAGCAGCCAAGCCCCCTTTTCCGAGCAGTTCTTC. As protein: CASSQAPFSEQFF.

The chain uses TRBV20-1 and TRBJ2-5; a possible D gene is TRBD2 (6 bases). This CDR3 spans 11 amino acids. V was trimmed by 4 bases and J by 7 bases, leaving 10 bases between them. From germline, CDR1 is DFQATT and CDR2 SNEGSKA (reference sequence). CDR3 sequence reads: CSANPSATQYF. The CDR3 DNA sequence: TGCAGTGCTAACCCTAGCGCGACCCAGTACTTC.

The chain is built from TRBV19 and TRBJ1-5; TRBD1 matches 10 bases. Germline V gene lookup returns CDR1 LNHDA and CDR2 SQIVND (reference sequence). V lost 7 bases to trimming and J lost 7 bases; unmatched junction nucleotides: 16. The CDR3 consists of 17 residues. Written as DNA, the CDR3 is TGTGCCAGTACCTCCGACGCCGTGACAGGGGGCCGGCAGCCCCAGCATTTT. It specifies CASTSDAVTGGRQPQHF.

The chain joins TRBV7-9 to TRBJ2-7; D is possibly TRBD1 (6 bases). The germline V gene has CDR1 SEHNR and CDR2 FQNEAQ (reference sequence). Trimming removed 5 bases at V and 3 bases at J, with 11 bases between. The CDR3 is made up of 13 amino acids. The CDR3 sequence: CASSAGQLYEQYF. The CDR3 DNA reads as TGTGCCAGCAGCGCAGGACAGCTCTACGAGCAGTACTTC.

V gene TRBV10-3 combines with J gene TRBJ1-2; possibly TRBD1 for D (6 bases). This CDR3 comprises 15 residues. V dropped 7 bases and J dropped 0 bases, with 15 bases sitting between them. CDR1 ENHRY and CDR2 SYGVKD come from the germline V gene. Written as DNA, the CDR3 is TGTGCCATCAAGGGGGAGACGGTAGCTAACTATGGCTACACCTTC. Protein sequence: CAIKGETVANYGYTF.

The V and J genes are TRBV7-9 and TRBJ1-3; weak D call: TRBD1 (6 bases). The CDR3 contains 16 residues. Germline V gives CDR1 SEHNR, CDR2 FQNEAQ (reference sequence). Trimming left V 5 bases short and J 8 bases short, with 22 bases between. The chain's CDR3 is CASSPSDEGDWDTIYF. CDR3 nucleotide sequence: TGTGCCAGCAGCCCCTCTGATGAGGGGGATTGGGACACCATATATTTT.

The rearrangement links TRBV11-1 to TRBJ2-2; 8 positions match TRBD1. J gave up 1 base and V 5 bases, and 6 bases lay outside the gene matches. The CDR3 sequence is 16 residues long. Germline V gives CDR1 SGHAT, CDR2 FQDESV (reference sequence). CDR3 bases: TGTGCCAGCAGCCTCCGGACAGGGAAGAACACCGGGGAGCTGTTTTTT. The encoded protein is CASSLRTGKNTGELFF.

The chain combines TRBV6-1 with TRBJ2-1; D is unclear. Trimming cost V 2 bases and J 7 bases, with 15 bases left between them. This CDR3 has 15 residues. CDR1 is MNHNS, CDR2 SASEGT, per germline. The CDR3: CASSETRSRGNEQFF. CDR3 coding DNA: TGTGCCAGCAGTGAAACTCGGTCACGTGGGAATGAGCAGTTCTTC.

The CDR3 sequence is CASSAPWLAGEETQYF. The CDR3 DNA is TGTGCCAGCAGCGCACCTTGGCTAGCGGGAGAAGAGACCCAGTACTTC. V and J are TRBV7-9 and TRBJ2-5, with 10 nucleotides matching TRBD2. The CDR3 totals 16 residues. The ends lost 5 bases at V and 3 bases at J; junction bases unmatched: 9. Germline CDR1 SEHNR, CDR2 FQNEAQ (reference sequence). Full variable domain (outside the CDR3, taken from reference TRBV7-9 and TRBJ2-5): DTGVSQNPRHKITKRGQNVTFRCDPISEHNRLYWYRQTLGQGPEFLTYFQNEAQLEKSRLLSDRFSAERPKGSFSTLEIQRTEQGDSAMYLCASSAPWLAGEETQYFGPGTRLLVL.

The V call is TRBV18, the J call TRBJ1-6; 8 nucleotides align to TRBD1. V was clipped by 2 bases and J by 9 bases; unmatched bases: 6. In germline, CDR1 is KGHSH, CDR2 LQKENI. This CDR3 region has 15 residues. The CDR3 reads CASSPGQGIGSPLHF. The CDR3 bases are TGTGCCAGCTCACCAGGACAGGGAATAGGTTCACCCCTCCACTTT.

The gene calls are TRBV7-9 and TRBJ1-1, with a possible D match to TRBD1 (6 bases). Germline V gene sequence: CDR1 SEHNR, CDR2 FQNEAQ (reference sequence). The germline V and J ends were trimmed by 2 bases and 3 bases, with 10 bases remaining between them. The length of the CDR3 is 14 residues. The CDR3 DNA is TGTGCCAGCAGCTTACCCGGGGGCGACACTGAAGCTTTCTTT. It translates to CASSLPGGDTEAFF.

CDR3: CASSLEASSHIQYF. CDR3 nucleotides: TGTGCCAGCAGCTTGGAGGCTAGCAGTCACATTCAGTACTTC. The V and J genes are TRBV5-4 and TRBJ2-4; weak D call: TRBD2 (5 bases). V lost 0 bases and J 8 bases, leaving 12 bases between the germline ends. The CDR3 has 14 amino acids. Germline V CDR1 and CDR2: SGHNT, YYREEE (reference sequence).

The chain joins TRBV3-1 (or the pseudogene TRBV3-2) to TRBJ1-4, with no clear D. The CDR3 runs 16 residues. Germline CDR1 is LGHDT and CDR2 is YNNKEL (reference sequence). Trimming removed 3 bases at V and 3 bases at J, with 14 bases between. The CDR3, as DNA: TGTGCCAGCAGCCAGGGTCTCCCAACTGCTAATGAAAAACTGTTTTTT. It codes for CASSQGLPTANEKLFF.

The V call is TRBV11-2, the J call TRBJ2-5; maybe TRBD1 (6 bases). Deletions cut 7 bases from V and 4 bases from J, with 13 bases between. The CDR3 runs to 13 residues. Germline loops: CDR1 SGHAT, CDR2 FQNNGV. CDR3 region: CASTQGFGETQYF. The CDR3 nucleotides read TGTGCCAGCACCCAGGGGTTCGGAGAGACCCAGTACTTC.

The V and J genes are TRBV27 and TRBJ1-5; possibly TRBD1 for D (6 bases). Trimming stripped 10 bases from V and 3 bases from J, with 13 bases between. Germline values: CDR1 MNHEY, CDR2 SMNVEV (reference sequence). This CDR3 has 13 residues. The CDR3 DNA sequence: TGTGCCACCGCCGGGACAAACAATCAGCCCCAGCATTTT. Amino acid sequence: CATAGTNNQPQHF.

This clone has a single count. The rearrangement links TRBV28 to TRBJ2-1, with 8 nucleotides matching TRBD2. From germline, CDR1 is MDHEN and CDR2 SYDVKM. This CDR3 has 16 residues. V was pared by 4 bases and J by 0 bases, with 5 bases of the junction left unmatched. CDR3 in amino acids: CASSSSGTSSYNEQFF. CDR3 DNA: TGTGCCAGCAGTTCCTCCGGGACTAGCTCCTACAATGAGCAGTTCTTC.

V is TRBV29-1 and J is TRBJ2-3; tentatively, D is TRBD2 (6 bases). V was pared by 6 bases and J by 4 bases, with 11 bases between. The CDR3 runs to 12 residues. Germline CDR1 is SQVTM and CDR2 is ANQGSEA. CDR3 region: CSVFGSPDTQYF. CDR3 DNA: TGCAGCGTATTCGGGAGCCCAGATACGCAGTATTTT.

The V call is TRBV19, the J call TRBJ1-3; D not resolved. Deletions cut 7 bases from V and 3 bases from J, with 22 bases between. CDR3 length: 17 amino acids. CDR1 and CDR2 (germline): LNHDA, SQIVND (reference sequence). CDR3 nucleotides: TGTGCCAGTACCGAGGCGTCGGACCCCTTGGGTGGAAACACCATATATTTT. Translated: CASTEASDPLGGNTIYF.